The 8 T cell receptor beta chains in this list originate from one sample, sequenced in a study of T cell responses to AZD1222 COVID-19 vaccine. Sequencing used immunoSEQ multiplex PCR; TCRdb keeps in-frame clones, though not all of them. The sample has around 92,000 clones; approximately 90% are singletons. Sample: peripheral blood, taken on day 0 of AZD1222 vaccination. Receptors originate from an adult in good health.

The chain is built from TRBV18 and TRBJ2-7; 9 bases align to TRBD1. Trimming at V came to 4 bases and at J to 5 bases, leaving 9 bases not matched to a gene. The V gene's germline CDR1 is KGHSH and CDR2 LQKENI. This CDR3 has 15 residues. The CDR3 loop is CASSLLGTGGDEQYF. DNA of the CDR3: TGTGCCAGCTCACTCCTTGGCACAGGGGGCGACGAGCAGTACTTC. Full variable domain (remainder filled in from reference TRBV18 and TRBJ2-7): NAGVMQNPRHLVRRRGQEARLRCSPMKGHSHVYWYRQLPEEGLKFMVYLQKENIIDESGMPKERFSAEFPKEGPSILRIQQVVRGDSAAYFCASSLLGTGGDEQYFGPGTRLTVT.

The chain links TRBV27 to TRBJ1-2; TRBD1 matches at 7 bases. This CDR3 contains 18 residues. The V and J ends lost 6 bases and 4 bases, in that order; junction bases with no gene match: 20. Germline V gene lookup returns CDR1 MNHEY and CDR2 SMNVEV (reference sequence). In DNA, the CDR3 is TGTGCCAGCAGCAAGATAGGGGAGGGGGCGACCTCTCGCTATGGCTACACCTTC. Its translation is CASSKIGEGATSRYGYTF.

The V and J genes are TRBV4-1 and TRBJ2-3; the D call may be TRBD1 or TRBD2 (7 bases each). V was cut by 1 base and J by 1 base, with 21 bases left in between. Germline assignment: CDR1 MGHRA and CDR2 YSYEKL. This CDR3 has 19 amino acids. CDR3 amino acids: CASSQVGNRGGVRTDTQYF. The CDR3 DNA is TGCGCCAGCAGCCAAGTTGGGAACAGGGGAGGGGTCCGCACAGATACGCAGTATTTT.

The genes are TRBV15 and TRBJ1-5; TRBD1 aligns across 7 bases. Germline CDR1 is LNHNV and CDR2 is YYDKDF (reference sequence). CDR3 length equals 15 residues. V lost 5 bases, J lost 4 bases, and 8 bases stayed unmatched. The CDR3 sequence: CATSPRDSLNQPQHF. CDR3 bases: TGTGCCACCAGCCCTCGGGACAGCTTAAATCAGCCCCAGCATTTT.

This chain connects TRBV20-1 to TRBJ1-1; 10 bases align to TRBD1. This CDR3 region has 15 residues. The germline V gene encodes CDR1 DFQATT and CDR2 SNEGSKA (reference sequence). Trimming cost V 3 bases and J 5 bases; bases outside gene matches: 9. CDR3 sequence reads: CSASYFGTGATEAFF. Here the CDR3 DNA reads TGCAGTGCTAGTTATTTCGGGACAGGGGCTACTGAAGCTTTCTTT.

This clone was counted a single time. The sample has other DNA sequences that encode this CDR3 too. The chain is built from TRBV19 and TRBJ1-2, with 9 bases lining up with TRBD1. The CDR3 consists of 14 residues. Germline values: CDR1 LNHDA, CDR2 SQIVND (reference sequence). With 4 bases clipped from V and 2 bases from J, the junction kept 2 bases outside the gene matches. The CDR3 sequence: CASSRTGANYGYTF. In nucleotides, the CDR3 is TGTGCCAGTAGTAGGACAGGGGCAAACTATGGCTACACCTTC.

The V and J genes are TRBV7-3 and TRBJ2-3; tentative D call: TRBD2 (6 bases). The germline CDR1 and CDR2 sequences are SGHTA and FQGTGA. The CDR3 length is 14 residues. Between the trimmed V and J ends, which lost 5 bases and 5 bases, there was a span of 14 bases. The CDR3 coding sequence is TGTGCCAGCAGCCCCCTATCGGGGGTAGATACGCAGTATTTT. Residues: CASSPLSGVDTQYF.

This chain's CDR3 is CASSEALGVGETQYF. CDR3 nucleotides: TGTGCCAGCAGTGAAGCGCTTGGGGTTGGCGAGACCCAGTACTTC. The gene calls are TRBV6-1 and TRBJ2-5; D unclear. Germline V lookup: CDR1 MNHNS, CDR2 SASEGT. CDR3 length: 15 residues. The ends were cut back, 0 bases at V and 5 bases at J, with 13 bases in the middle.